These 24 T cell receptor beta chains originate from one sample sequenced in a study of resident and recirculating memory T cells in vitiligo. Clones were read by immunoSEQ multiplex PCR, and TCRdb kept only the in-frame ones, dropping some. In the table there are about 42,000 clones, around 90% of which are singletons. Sequencing input: blood. The source is a male donor with vitiligo.

V gene TRBV7-2 combines with J gene TRBJ1-1; D perhaps matches TRBD1 (6 bases). The V end lost 5 bases, the J end lost 11 bases, and 21 bases lay between the germline ends. The CDR3 length is 14 residues. CDR1 is SGHTA and CDR2 is FQGNSA in the germline V gene. CDR3 residues: CASSHLGGAPWAFF. The CDR3 DNA reads as TGTGCCAGCAGCCACCTAGGGGGGGCCCCTTGGGCTTTCTTT.

The chain employs TRBV9 and TRBJ2-3, with 7 bases matching TRBD2. The CDR3 is made up of 15 amino acids. The V gene's germline CDR1 is SGDLS and CDR2 YYNGEE. With 0 bases clipped from V and 4 bases from J, the junction kept 5 bases outside the gene matches. The CDR3, as DNA: TGTGCCAGCAGCGTAGACTTGGCGGGGGCAGATACGCAGTATTTT. This gives the protein CASSVDLAGADTQYF.

J is TRBJ1-5 and V is TRBV19; 7 nucleotides agree with TRBD1. Germline V gene data show CDR1 as LNHDA and CDR2 as SQIVND (reference sequence). V lost 5 bases and J lost 5; bases outside the gene matches: 9. This CDR3 has 15 residues. This CDR3 is CASSEGAGWYQPQHF. CDR3 in DNA: TGTGCCAGTAGTGAGGGGGCGGGGTGGTATCAGCCCCAGCATTTT.

The chain combines TRBV5-1 with TRBJ1-2; 7 positions agree with TRBD1. Trimming removed 1 base from V and 3 bases from J; junction bases left unmatched: 9. This CDR3 contains 16 residues. CDR1 is SGHRS, CDR2 YFSETQ, per germline. As DNA, the CDR3 is TGCGCCAGCAGCTTGCAATCAGGGGGTCTTTACTATGGCTACACCTTC. This encodes CASSLQSGGLYYGYTF.

The chain uses TRBV7-9 and TRBJ1-1, with 8 nucleotides matching TRBD1. J lost 5 bases, V lost 5 bases, and 1 base had no gene match. Germline CDR1 SEHNR, CDR2 FQNEAQ (reference sequence). The CDR3 runs 12 residues. CDR3 loop: CASSDRGTEAFF. The CDR3 region has the DNA TGTGCCAGCAGCGACAGGGGAACTGAAGCTTTCTTT.

This chain uses TRBV6-5 with TRBJ2-7; 9 bases are shared with TRBD2. Germline CDR1 is MNHEY and CDR2 is SVGAGI. V lost 2 bases, J lost 3 bases, and 5 bases stayed unmatched. The CDR3 spans 15 residues. The CDR3 bases are TGTGCCAGCAGTTACCGGCGGGGGGGTCACTACGAGCAGTACTTC. It yields the protein CASSYRRGGHYEQYF.

This sequence joins TRBV7-2 and TRBJ2-1; D may be TRBD1 (6 bases). CDR1 is SGHTA, CDR2 FQGNSA, per germline. Trimming took off 5 bases at V and 9 bases at J, with 17 bases between the two ends. CDR3 size: 14 residues. CDR3 DNA: TGTGCCAGCAGCCCTCTTGGGGGCGCGGGTGAGCAGTTCTTC. It is translated as CASSPLGGAGEQFF.

V is TRBV10-3 and J is TRBJ2-5, with unresolved D. V shed 11 bases and J shed 3 bases, with 16 bases lying between them. This CDR3 has 13 residues. Germline lookup yields CDR1 ENHRY and CDR2 SYGVKD. In DNA, the CDR3 is TGTGCCTCCTCCTCCGACTTAGAAGAGACCCAGTACTTC. Translated, it gives CASSSDLEETQYF.

The chain couples TRBV29-1 to TRBJ2-3; tentatively, D is TRBD2 (5 bases). Trimming pared 7 bases from V and 0 bases from J, leaving 14 bases between. The CDR3 consists of 14 residues. Per the germline V gene, CDR1 is SQVTM and CDR2 is ANQGSEA. Written as DNA, the CDR3 is TGCAGCGCCGGACTCCGCCTTAGCACAGATACGCAGTATTTT. As protein: CSAGLRLSTDTQYF.

The V gene is TRBV4-1, the J gene TRBJ1-1, with D possibly being TRBD1 (6 bases). The CDR3 consists of 14 residues. The germline gives CDR1 MGHRA, CDR2 YSYEKL. V lost 6 bases and J 1 base, leaving 12 bases between the germline ends. The CDR3 nucleotides are TGCGCCAGCAGAGGGACACTGAAGAACACTGAAGCTTTCTTT. It is translated as CASRGTLKNTEAFF.

This chain uses TRBV27 with TRBJ1-2; 12 nucleotides match TRBD1. J gave up 5 bases and V 5 bases, and 6 bases lay outside the gene matches. This CDR3 comprises 15 residues. Germline lookup yields CDR1 MNHEY and CDR2 SMNVEV (reference sequence). CDR3 sequence reads: CASSPPGQGAYGYTF. The CDR3 DNA follows: TGTGCCAGCAGTCCACCGGGACAGGGGGCTTATGGCTACACCTTC.

The V and J genes are TRBV5-1 and TRBJ1-3; TRBD1 is a possible D gene (6 bases). V was clipped by 4 bases and J by 2 bases, with 13 bases between them. Germline loops: CDR1 SGHRS, CDR2 YFSETQ. The CDR3 consists of 15 residues. The CDR3 loop is CASSLWAGAGNTIYF. Here the CDR3 DNA reads TGCGCCAGCAGCCTGTGGGCAGGGGCTGGAAACACCATATATTTT.

Regarding this clone: Germline is not matched at one junction end, which may reflect a read error. This sequence joins TRBV18 and TRBJ1-5; 8 bases line up with TRBD1. The germline gives CDR1 KGHSH, CDR2 LQKENI. CDR3 length: 15 residues. The CDR3 nucleotides read TGTGCCAGCTCACCTGACAGGGGTAGCAGTCAGCCCCAGCATTTT. Translation gives CASSPDRGSSQPQHF.

The genes are TRBV18 and TRBJ2-3; 9 nucleotides align to TRBD2. V was pared by 1 base and J by 5 bases, with 10 bases of the junction left unmatched. CDR1 and CDR2 (germline): KGHSH, LQKENI. The CDR3 has 17 amino acids. In nucleotides, the CDR3 is TGTGCCAGCTCACCACATGCGGGGGGGCCTCCCGGAGATACGCAGTATTTT. Amino acids: CASSPHAGGPPGDTQYF.

CDR3 DNA sequence: TGTGCCAGCAGCGGAGGGATCTATGGCTACACCTTC. Residues: CASSGGIYGYTF. The gene calls are TRBV9 and TRBJ1-2; D not certain. V lost 3 bases to trimming and J lost 4 bases, with 7 bases between them. There are 12 residues in the CDR3. CDR1 is SGDLS, CDR2 YYNGEE, per germline.

The chain joins TRBV6-1 to TRBJ1-1, with 7 positions matching TRBD1. The V gene end was trimmed by 4 bases and the J gene end by 5 bases; junction bases not matched to a gene: 7. Germline assignment: CDR1 MNHNS and CDR2 SASEGT. This CDR3 comprises 14 residues. The CDR3 loop is CASSGGGLVTEAFF. DNA for the CDR3: TGTGCCAGCAGTGGAGGGGGCTTGGTAACTGAAGCTTTCTTT.

This chain links TRBV6-1 with TRBJ2-1; 8 bases fit TRBD1. CDR3 length: 17 amino acids. The ends lost 0 bases at V and 0 bases at J; junction bases unmatched: 4. Germline V gene lookup returns CDR1 MNHNS and CDR2 SASEGT. This CDR3 reads CASSEATGARSYNEQFF. The CDR3 nucleotides are TGTGCCAGCAGTGAAGCGACAGGGGCCCGCTCCTACAATGAGCAGTTCTTC.

The V call is TRBV5-5, the J call TRBJ1-5; 10 bases fit TRBD1. V lost 2 bases to trimming and J lost 5 bases; unmatched junction nucleotides: 1. Germline CDR1 SGHKS, CDR2 YYEKEE (reference sequence). The CDR3 sequence is 14 residues long. Here the CDR3 reads CASSFGQGDQPQHF. CDR3 coding DNA: TGTGCCAGCAGCTTCGGACAGGGGGATCAGCCCCAGCATTTT.

The chain joins TRBV11-2 to TRBJ2-3; D may be TRBD2 (5 bases). With 0 bases removed from V and 7 bases from J, the gap between germline ends came to 17 bases. The CDR3 spans 16 residues. Per the germline V gene, CDR1 is SGHAT and CDR2 is FQNNGV. The CDR3 DNA reads as TGTGCCAGCAGCTTAGAGGGTCGGCTCCCCGGGAATACGCAGTATTTT. Residues: CASSLEGRLPGNTQYF.

This rearrangement joins TRBV7-3 to TRBJ2-5, with D perhaps TRBD2 (5 bases). The V gene's germline CDR1 is SGHTA and CDR2 FQGTGA. The CDR3 has 13 amino acids. Trimming removed 2 bases from V and 11 bases from J, with 15 bases in between. This CDR3 is CASSLVIEGEQYF. The CDR3 bases are TGTGCCAGCAGCTTAGTGATTGAGGGTGAGCAGTACTTC.

The chain uses TRBV21-1 and TRBJ2-2; the DNA was not compared with TRBD2, the D call given in the table. TRBV21-1 is a recognized pseudogene. The CDR3 contains 12 residues. The CDR3 region is CASSRDTGELFF. The CDR3 DNA follows: TGTGCCAGCAGCCGGGACACCGGGGAGCTGTTTTTT.

This clone was counted a single time. The chain couples TRBV9 to TRBJ2-7; TRBD1 matches 8 bases. Trimming cost V 2 bases and J 0 bases; bases outside gene matches: 4. The germline V gene has CDR1 SGDLS and CDR2 YYNGEE. The CDR3 consists of 15 residues. This CDR3 reads CASSVQGASSYEQYF. CDR3 nucleotide sequence: TGTGCCAGCAGCGTCCAGGGGGCGAGCTCCTACGAGCAGTACTTC.

This chain links TRBV7-8 with TRBJ2-5; 7 positions match TRBD2. The CDR3 spans 15 residues. V was pared by 5 bases and J by 4 bases, with 10 bases of the junction left unmatched. Germline assignment: CDR1 SGHVS and CDR2 FQNEAQ. Here the CDR3 reads CASSPRLAGRETQYF. The CDR3 DNA follows: TGTGCCAGCAGCCCCAGACTAGCAGGTCGAGAGACCCAGTACTTC.

The CDR3 sequence: CASSYRTIQETQYF. Here the CDR3 DNA reads TGCGCCAGCAGCTACAGGACTATCCAAGAGACCCAGTACTTC. The V and J genes are TRBV5-1 and TRBJ2-5; TRBD2 might be the D (6 bases). The CDR3 length is 14 residues. The germline V gene has CDR1 SGHRS and CDR2 YFSETQ. Deletions cut 3 bases from V and 1 base from J, with 10 bases between.